A single sample is the source of the 9 T cell receptor beta chains below, sequenced in a study of CD8+CD57+ T cells in acquired aplastic anemia. According to the study, genomic DNA was the template for TCR beta VDJ and CDR3 profiling. TCRdb processed the reads anew with MiXCR; each CDR3 protein has one entry. This sample carries 350,000 to 450,000 distinct CDR3 sequences, around 72% of them seen once, and the ten largest clones take under 4.5%. Sequenced input: sorted CD4+, CD8+, or CD8+CD57+ T cells (not recorded which) from PBMCs. The receptors derive from a human donor in good health, serving as a control.

The chain links TRBV7-9 to TRBJ2-5, with TRBD1 matching 8 bases. The V gene end was trimmed by 5 bases and the J gene end by 8 bases; junction bases not matched to a gene: 13. The CDR3 totals 15 residues. Germline values: CDR1 SEHNR, CDR2 FQNEAQ (reference sequence). The CDR3 nucleotides read TGTGCCAGCAGCGGCGGGCAGGGGGCGCGGGACACCCAGTACTTC. Translating gives CASSGGQGARDTQYF. The full variable domain, in which reference TRBV7-9 and TRBJ2-5 provide the parts outside the CDR3, is DTGVSQNPRHKITKRGQNVTFRCDPISEHNRLYWYRQTLGQGPEFLTYFQNEAQLEKSRLLSDRFSAERPKGSFSTLEIQRTEQGDSAMYLCASSGGQGARDTQYFGPGTRLLVL.

The chain recombines TRBV7-2 with TRBJ1-2; D is ambiguous. V was pared by 4 bases and J by 5 bases, with 11 bases between. This CDR3 contains 13 residues. Per germline, CDR1 SGHTA and CDR2 FQGNSA. The CDR3 reads CASSSSGYYGYTF. Written as DNA, the CDR3 is TGTGCCAGCAGCTCGTCAGGATATTATGGCTACACCTTC.

The rearrangement uses TRBV9 and TRBJ2-5; unclear D gene. The CDR3 extends over 13 amino acids. Germline CDR1 SGDLS, CDR2 YYNGEE. Deletions cut 0 bases from V and 3 bases from J, with 6 bases between. The CDR3 DNA reads TGTGCCAGCAGCGTAGATGTGGAAGAGACCCAGTACTTC. Protein: CASSVDVEETQYF.

The count of this clonotype is one. The gene calls are TRBV15 and TRBJ1-3; D gene uncertain. Trimming cost V 0 bases and J 4 bases, with 16 bases left between them. The V gene's germline CDR1 is LNHNV and CDR2 YYDKDF (reference sequence). The CDR3 totals 17 residues. CDR3: CATSRDAMVRSGNTIYF. The CDR3 bases are TGTGCCACCAGCAGAGATGCCATGGTCAGGTCAGGAAACACCATATATTTT.

The chain recombines TRBV20-1 with TRBJ2-7; D tentatively reads TRBD1 or TRBD2 (5 bases each). CDR3 size: 15 residues. V lost 0 bases, J lost 2 bases, and 14 bases lay in between. Germline CDR1 DFQATT, CDR2 SNEGSKA (reference sequence). The CDR3 coding sequence is TGCAGTGCTAGAGACAGGGACCTACCACCCTACGAGCAGTACTTC. Protein product: CSARDRDLPPYEQYF.

Comments on this clonotype: Since the CDR3 does not end with the conserved phenylalanine or tryptophan, this likely comes from a read error. The chain links TRBV24-1 to TRBJ2-5, with 7 bases that match TRBD1. CDR1 is KGHDR, CDR2 SFDVKD, per germline. J lost 4 bases, V lost 0 bases, and 7 bases had no gene match. This CDR3 spans 16 amino acids. CDR3 sequence (DNA): TGTGCCACCAGTGATTTGCAAAAGAAGGGGGCAGAGACCCAGTACTTA. This translates into CATSDLQKKGAETQYL.

About this clonotype: Germline and junction disagree at one end, which may indicate a read error. The rearrangement uses TRBV4-3 and TRBJ2-7; TRBD2 might be the D (5 bases). The CDR3 contains 17 residues. Germline CDR1 is LGHNA and CDR2 is YSLEER. The CDR3 nucleotides read TGCGCCAGCAGCCACCGAGGTGGGGAAGGGAGCTCCTACAAGCAGTACTTC. Encoded protein: CASSHRGGEGSSYKQYF.

This clonotype was seen a single time. The V and J genes are TRBV20-1 and TRBJ2-7, with D hard to call. V was cut by 4 bases and J by 6 bases, with 22 bases left in between. Germline V lookup: CDR1 DFQATT, CDR2 SNEGSKA (reference sequence). CDR3 length: 15 residues. Written as DNA, the CDR3 is TGCAGTGCTATTCATCTGGGCGAGGTCTCATCCGAGCAGTACTTC. This sequence encodes CSAIHLGEVSSEQYF.

Concerning this clonotype: Here the CDR3 omits its conserved ending phenylalanine or tryptophan, so a read error is the likely source. V gene TRBV7-2 combines with J gene TRBJ1-1; D is undetermined. The CDR3 extends over 14 amino acids. Germline lookup yields CDR1 SGHTA and CDR2 FQGNSA. CDR3 nucleotide sequence: TGTGCCAGCAGCATAGCAGGCTTAAACACTGAAGCTTTCCTT. Translating it yields CASSIAGLNTEAFL.